The TCR beta chain under discussion was sequenced for a study of cytomegalovirus exposure and HLA in healthy donors. Study background: Among roughly 180 million T cells, an earlier analysis found 117 million unique TCR beta sequences. Study-wide results and limits: In a later analysis, several top co-occurrence clusters appeared linked to parvovirus B19, influenza, CMV and Epstein-Barr virus. HLA allele associations emerged for around 16,000 TCR beta sequences in a later analysis, at 0.05 false discovery rate. Most CMV-associated TCR beta chains were later found to appear HLA-restricted.

This clone appeared a few times. The target antigen is unknown. This PCR relied on a set of 60 Vbeta primers and 13 Jbeta primers. Generated by immunoSEQ multiplex PCR, the TCRdb table keeps only in-frame clones and is missing some. The table has under 150,000 clones, about 82% seen once. The CDR3 consists of 17 residues. Germline loops: CDR1 MDHEN, CDR2 SYDVKM. The J segment lost 6 bases and the V segment lost 2 bases, leaving 6 bases of the junction unmatched. The sequenced sample was PBMCs. The source of this sequence is a female donor in good health and CMV-seropositive. This chain connects TRBV28 to TRBJ2-3, with 15 bases fitting TRBD2. CDR3 residues: CASSLAGTSGGYDTQYF. The CDR3 DNA reads as TGTGCCAGCAGTTTAGCCGGGACTAGCGGGGGGTACGATACGCAGTATTTT.